This T cell receptor beta chain is from a study of molecular identifiers for immune sequencing clone quantification. Per the germline V gene, CDR1 is MNHEY and CDR2 is SMNVEV (reference sequence). The CDR3 length is 13 residues. As concerns this clonotype: A single base separates this from a much larger clone, so it may be a read error.

Libraries from naive CD8 cells were generated from approximately 22,000 to 940,000 sorted cells (with 10%, 30% or 50% RNA). Naive CD8 T cells were sorted, and the gate applied was CD8+CD4-CCR7+CD45RA+. It was with previously described methods and listed TCR primers that bulk TCR libraries were made. TCRdb processed the PCR reads anew with MiXCR; each CDR3 protein has one entry. Of 100,000 or so distinct CDR3 sequences detected, around a fifth appear once; the ten largest clones hold approximately 1.1%. The V call is TRBV27, the J call TRBJ1-4, with D perhaps matching TRBD1 (5 bases). The source is a human donor in good health. Some libraries in this study had Jurkat cell RNA spiked in. The specimen was naive CD8+ T cells from blood, with Jurkat cell RNA spiked in. Subset here: FACS-sorted CD8+CD4-CCR7+CD45RA+ naive T cells. This CDR3 is CASSLFGGEKPFF. The CDR3 nucleotides are TGTGCCAGCAGTTTATTTGGGGGTGAAAAACCGTTTTTT. The variable domain in full, completed from reference TRBV27 and TRBJ1-4, reads EAQVTQNPRYLITVTGKKLTVTCSQNMNHEYMSWYRQDPGLGLRQIYYSMNVEVTDKGDVPEGYKVSRKEKRNFPLILESPSPNQTSLYFCASSLFGGEKPFFGSGTQLSVL.